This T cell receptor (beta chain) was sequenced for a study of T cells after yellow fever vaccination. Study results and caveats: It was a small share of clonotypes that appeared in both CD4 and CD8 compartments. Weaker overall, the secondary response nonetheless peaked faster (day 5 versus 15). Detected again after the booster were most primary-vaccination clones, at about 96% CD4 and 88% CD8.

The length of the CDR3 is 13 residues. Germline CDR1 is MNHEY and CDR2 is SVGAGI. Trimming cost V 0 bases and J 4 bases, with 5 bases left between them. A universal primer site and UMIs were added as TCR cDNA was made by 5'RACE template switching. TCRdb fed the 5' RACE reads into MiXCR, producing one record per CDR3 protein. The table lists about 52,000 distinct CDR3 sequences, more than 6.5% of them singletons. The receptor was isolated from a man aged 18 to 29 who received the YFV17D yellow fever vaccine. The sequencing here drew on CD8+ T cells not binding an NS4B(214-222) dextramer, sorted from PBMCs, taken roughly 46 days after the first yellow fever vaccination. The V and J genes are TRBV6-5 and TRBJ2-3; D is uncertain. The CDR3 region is CASSYSASDTQYF. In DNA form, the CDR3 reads TGTGCCAGCAGTTACTCGGCCTCAGATACGCAGTATTTT.